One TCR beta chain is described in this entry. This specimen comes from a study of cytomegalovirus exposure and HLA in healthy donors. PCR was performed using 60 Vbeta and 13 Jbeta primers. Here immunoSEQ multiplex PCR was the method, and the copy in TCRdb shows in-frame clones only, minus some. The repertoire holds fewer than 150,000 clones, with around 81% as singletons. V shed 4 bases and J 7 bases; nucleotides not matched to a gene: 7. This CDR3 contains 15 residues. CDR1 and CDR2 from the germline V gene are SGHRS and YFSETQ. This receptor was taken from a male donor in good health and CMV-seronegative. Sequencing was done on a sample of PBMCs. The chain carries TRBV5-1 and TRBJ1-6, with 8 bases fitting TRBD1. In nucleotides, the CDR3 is TGCGCCAGCAGCGGACGGACAGGGAAAAATTCACCCCTCCACTTT. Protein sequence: CASSGRTGKNSPLHF. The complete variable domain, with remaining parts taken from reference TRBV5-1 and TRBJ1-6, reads KAGVTQTPRYLIKTRGQQVTLSCSPISGHRSVSWYQQTPGQGLQFLFEYFSETQRNKGNFPGRFSGRQFSNSRSEMNVSTLELGDSALYLCASSGRTGKNSPLHFGNGTRLTVT.